This record covers a single T cell receptor (beta chain). Source study methods: Amplifying reference gene primers gave estimates of nucleated cell counts. The table came from immunoSEQ multiplex PCR; TCRdb's copy has only in-frame clones and leaves some out. V and J calls and clone size are copied from that table; D and trimming were computed from the DNA. This table has 240,000 or so clones, 75% to 90% appearing once. This specimen belongs to a study of blood T cell repertoires in COVID-19. Looking at the study overall: There were acute and convalescent COVID-19 samples, and they came from the United States, Italy and Spain. From T cells, B-cell-depleted T cells, or PBMCs came the material, which was cDNA or gDNA.

The ends were cut back, 6 bases at V and 2 bases at J, with 14 bases in the middle. Germline loops: CDR1 SGHDT, CDR2 YYEEEE. The CDR3 has 15 amino acids. The source material was peripheral blood. The sequence derives from a man between 60 and 70 years old who had recovered from COVID-19. The genes are TRBV5-6 and TRBJ2-2; D is perhaps TRBD2 (6 bases). The CDR3: CASIRLGGNTGELFF. DNA for the CDR3: TGTGCCAGCATCCGGCTGGGGGGTAACACCGGGGAGCTGTTTTTT.